This TCR beta chain was recovered during a study of cytomegalovirus exposure and HLA in healthy donors (dated by TCRdb to 2016 to 2017). For the wider study: A later analysis indicated that the 120 or so validation repertoires were generated on the platform also employed for the roughly 720 repertoires of the first cohort. The study aimed to test whether signatures of past pathogen exposure could be identified by cataloging public T cell receptors. Besides the first cohort of 666 subjects, a separate validation cohort made up of over a hundred different subjects was used. High-throughput TCR immunosequencing, statistical association of individual TCRs with disease status, and machine learning were combined to predict cytomegalovirus infection status.

Donors formed part of the validation cohort, which comprised 95 to 150 subjects and was distinct from the first cohort of 550 to 850 subjects. Libraries came from the immunoSEQ multiplex PCR assay. On the study's bioinformatics: A statistical classification framework was developed to diagnose cytomegalovirus status using the catalog of TCR beta chain sequences. TCRdb limited this immuneACCESS table to in-frame rearrangements with V and J called. A share of clones is missing; checked studies link under half to unresolved V genes, and the rest is unexplained. The V and J calls and clone size were taken over from that table, and D and trimming were inferred from the DNA. This sample lists about 160,000 clones; roughly nine tenths were detected once. The ten largest clonotypes hold around a tenth of the sample. Broad study findings and their caveats: Most TCR sequences were observed very rarely across donors, whereas some public TCRs were present in many individuals. Three of the identified cytomegalovirus-associated TCR beta chains were confirmed in vitro to be specific for cytomegalovirus antigens. According to the authors, the approach could potentially be generalized to other disease states and immunological phenotypes. The classifier was reported to diagnose cytomegalovirus status with high specificity and sensitivity in both the original and validation cohorts. All 120 or so repertoires were used to score co-occurrence in the validation cohort in a later analysis, because that analysis had no HLA typing for the cohort. In a later analysis, TCRs clustered in the first cohort were found to also tend to co-occur in the 130 or so validation repertoires, with 94% of cluster scores above 0. The study listed around 160 TCR beta chains as associated with cytomegalovirus.

In its sample, this clone was seen once. Its recognized antigen is unknown. No base quality information exists; no much larger clone differs at one position. This receptor was taken from a young woman in good health and CMV-seropositive. Sequenced sample: PBMCs.

In nucleotide form, the sequence is TGCGCCAGCAGCCCGACACCGGGACAGGGCAACACTGAAGCTTTCTTT. This codes for CASSPTPGQGNTEAFF. The chain is made from TRBV5-1 and TRBJ1-1; 9 bases in the middle match TRBD1. The V end gives up 4 bases and the J end 2 bases, leaving 9 bases in the junction not matched to a gene. CDR1 SGHRS and CDR2 YFSETQ are derived from the germline V gene. Including cysteine and phenylalanine, the CDR3 has 16 amino acids. Only CDR3 DNA remains: 48 bases, in frame from the first base.